This T cell receptor beta chain was retrieved from a study of T cell changes during pregnancy in multiple sclerosis. This clone appeared once. J lost 2 bases, V lost 1 base, and 3 bases had no gene match. CDR3 length: 17 amino acids. Germline CDR1 MGHRA, CDR2 YSYEKL. Method: immunoSEQ multiplex PCR; TCRdb's copy keeps in-frame clones and lacks some. The sample consists of around 80,000 clones, 90% to 95% of them appearing once. This TCR derives from a female donor in good health, enrolled as a control in a pregnancy study. Sequencing used peripheral blood, obtained in the second trimester of pregnancy. V gene TRBV4-1 combines with J gene TRBJ1-5, with 12 bases lining up with TRBD1. The DNA of the CDR3 is TGCGCCAGCAGCCAAGGCGGGACAGGGGGCGGCAATCAGCCCCAGCATTTT. As protein: CASSQGGTGGGNQPQHF.